These T cell receptor beta chains were read from a single sample in a study of T cell changes during pregnancy in multiple sclerosis. Generated by immunoSEQ multiplex PCR, the TCRdb table keeps only in-frame clones and is missing some. In the table there are about 48,000 clones, about 93% of which are singletons. The source material was CD4+ T cells from peripheral blood mononuclear cells, sampled in the first trimester of pregnancy. The receptors were sampled from a female donor with multiple sclerosis, enrolled in a pregnancy study. Both conserved end residues are part of each CDR3. A D gene is named only where the DNA matches it firmly. Size is omitted from some rows. Given values are once, few, many or a class for expanded clones.

V,J,length,size,D,DNA,CDR3
TRBV19,TRBJ1-2,14,.,.,TGTGCCAGTAGTATTGGAGGACTTTTCTATGGCTACACCTTC,CASSIGGLFYGYTF
TRBV30,TRBJ1-4,18,.,.,TGTGCCTGGAGTAATAACGGCAGGTCTTTCACAACTAATGAAAAACTGTTTTTT,CAWSNNGRSFTTNEKLFF
TRBV6-1,TRBJ2-7,13,.,TRBD1,TGTGCCAGCAGGCCGGGACAGAGTTACGAGCAGTACTTC,CASRPGQSYEQYF
TRBV6-6,TRBJ2-1,15,.,TRBD1,TGTGCCAGCAGTTACGCGGACAGGGTCTACAATGAGCAGTTCTTC,CASSYADRVYNEQFF
TRBV12-5,TRBJ2-7,16,.,.,TGTGCTAGTGGTTTGGCCCTAAGGGGGTTCCCTCGCGAGCAGTACTTC,CASGLALRGFPREQYF
TRBV6-1,TRBJ1-6,15,.,TRBD1,TGTGCCAGCAGTGAGGGGCCTGGGACAGGCTCACCCCTCCACTTT,CASSEGPGTGSPLHF
TRBV6-6,TRBJ1-2,12,.,.,TGTGCCAGCAGTTACTCCCCGGATGGCTACACCTTC,CASSYSPDGYTF
TRBV27,TRBJ2-6,17,.,.,TGTGCCAGCAGGATCCGGACAGTCGGGTCTGGGGCCAACGTCCTGACTTTC,CASRIRTVGSGANVLTF
TRBV19,TRBJ2-3,15,.,TRBD2,TGTGCCAGTAGTACGACTAGCGGACGCACAGATACGCAGTATTTT,CASSTTSGRTDTQYF
TRBV5-1,TRBJ2-7,14,.,.,TGCGCCAGCAGCTTCACGGGGGACTCCTACGAGCAGTACTTC,CASSFTGDSYEQYF
TRBV10-3,TRBJ1-5,15,once,TRBD1,TGTGCCATCAGTGAGTCCGGGACAGGGGGTCAGCCCCAGCATTTT,CAISESGTGGQPQHF
TRBV10-3,TRBJ2-3,14,.,TRBD2,TGTGCCATCAGCGTCCTAGCGGGGGCAGATACGCAGTATTTT,CAISVLAGADTQYF
TRBV7-9,TRBJ2-3,16,.,.,TGTGCCAGCACCAAGTCGAGGGCTCTCGGCGCAGATACGCAGTATTTT,CASTKSRALGADTQYF
TRBV27,TRBJ2-2,18,.,TRBD1,TGTGCCAGCAGTTTGGGGCCGCCGGGACAGGGGTCTTCCGGGGAGCTGTTTTTT,CASSLGPPGQGSSGELFF
TRBV10-3,TRBJ1-1,15,.,TRBD1,TGTGCCATCAGAAGACAGGGGATCATGAACACTGAAGCTTTCTTT,CAIRRQGIMNTEAFF
TRBV7-3,TRBJ2-3,16,.,TRBD1,TGTGCCAGCAGCCACGACAGGGGATGGAGCACAGATACGCAGTATTTT,CASSHDRGWSTDTQYF
TRBV5-6,TRBJ2-5,15,.,TRBD2,TGTGCCAGCAGCTACCAGCGGGGGGGAGAAGAGACCCAGTACTTC,CASSYQRGGEETQYF
TRBV18,TRBJ1-2,14,.,.,TGTGCCAGCTCACCGCGAAGTATTGCGAATGGCTACACCTTC,CASSPRSIANGYTF
TRBV2,TRBJ2-7,14,.,TRBD1,TGTGCCAGCAGCGTTGACAGGGGGCGATACGAGCAGTACTTC,CASSVDRGRYEQYF
TRBV7-2,TRBJ2-5,15,few,.,TGTGCCAGCAGCAAAGGGGCAGGGGCCCAAGAGACCCAGTACTTC,CASSKGAGAQETQYF
TRBV9,TRBJ2-2,16,.,.,TGTGCCAGCAGCGTAGCTCTGCGGGAAAACACCGGGGAGCTGTTTTTT,CASSVALRENTGELFF
TRBV5-5,TRBJ2-7,15,.,.,TGTGCCAGCAGCTTGGCCCCTAGCGAATACTACGAGCAGTACTTC,CASSLAPSEYYEQYF
TRBV5-1,TRBJ2-1,15,.,TRBD2,TGCGCCAGCAGCAGTAGCGGGACTAGCGGGGGTGAGCAGTTCTTC,CASSSSGTSGGEQFF
TRBV19,TRBJ1-1,12,.,.,TGTGCCAGTAGTTCCCAGGGCTCTCGAGCTTTCTTT,CASSSQGSRAFF
TRBV6-1,TRBJ2-7,12,.,.,TGTGCCAGCTCAGAAATTTTCTACGAGCAGTACTTC,CASSEIFYEQYF
TRBV7-8,TRBJ1-1,14,.,TRBD1,TGTGCCAGCAGCTCCCGGGACAGTTCGAGTGAAGCTTTCTTT,CASSSRDSSSEAFF
TRBV6-5,TRBJ1-4,15,.,.,TGTGCCAGCAGTTACTCCACAGGCAAGGGTGAAAAACTGTTTTTT,CASSYSTGKGEKLFF
TRBV11-2,TRBJ2-3,15,.,.,TGTGCCAGCACCCCGGGGTATTCTAGCACAGATACGCAGTATTTT,CASTPGYSSTDTQYF
TRBV5-4,TRBJ2-3,17,.,TRBD2,TGTGCCAGCAGCTCCCGGTGGACTAGCGGGGGCCTGGATACGCAGTATTTT,CASSSRWTSGGLDTQYF
TRBV7-3,TRBJ2-5,13,once,.,TGTGCCAGCAGCTCATGGGAGGAAGAGACCCAGTACTTC,CASSSWEEETQYF
TRBV27,TRBJ1-2,13,.,TRBD1,TGTGCCAGCAGTAGACAGGGGAAGCTAGGCTACACCTTC,CASSRQGKLGYTF
TRBV30,TRBJ2-6,15,.,.,TGTGCCTGGAGTATAACACCGTCTGGGGCCAACGTCCTGACTTTC,CAWSITPSGANVLTF
TRBV18,TRBJ2-5,14,.,.,TGTGCCAGCTCTATAAGGGGGTACCAAGAGACCCAGTACTTC,CASSIRGYQETQYF
TRBV11-1,TRBJ2-7,12,.,TRBD2,TGTGCCAGCAGCTTAGGGGGGGGCGAGCAGTACTTC,CASSLGGGEQYF